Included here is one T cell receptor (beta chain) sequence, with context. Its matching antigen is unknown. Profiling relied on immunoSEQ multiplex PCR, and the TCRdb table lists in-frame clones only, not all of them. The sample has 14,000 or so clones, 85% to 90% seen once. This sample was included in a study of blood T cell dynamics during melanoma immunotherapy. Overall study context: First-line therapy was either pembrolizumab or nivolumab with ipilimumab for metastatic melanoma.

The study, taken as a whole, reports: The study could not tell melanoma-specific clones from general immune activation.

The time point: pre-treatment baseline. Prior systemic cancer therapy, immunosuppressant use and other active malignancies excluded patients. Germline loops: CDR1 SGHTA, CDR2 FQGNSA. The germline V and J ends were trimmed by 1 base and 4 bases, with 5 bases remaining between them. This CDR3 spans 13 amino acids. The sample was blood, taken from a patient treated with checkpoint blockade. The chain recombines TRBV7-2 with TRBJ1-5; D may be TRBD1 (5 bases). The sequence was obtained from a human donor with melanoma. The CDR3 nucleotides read TGTGCCAGCAGCTTAGGGACAAATCAGCCCCAGCATTTT. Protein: CASSLGTNQPQHF.